The 2 T cell receptor beta chains listed next were all sequenced from one sample in a study of OX40 agonist ivuxolimab in advanced cancers. The data were produced by immunoSEQ multiplex PCR, yet TCRdb's version contains in-frame clones alone and is incomplete. The sample lists about 25,000 clones; approximately 82% were seen once. This specimen was CD4+ or CD8+ T cells sorted from blood, taken in a trial of the OX40 agonist ivuxolimab. These receptors originate from an adult with an advanced solid tumor such as melanoma, head and neck, liver or kidney cancer.

By sample share, this clone is large (0.1 to 1%). V and J are TRBV14 and TRBJ2-2; no clear D. CDR1 and CDR2 (germline): SGHDN, FVKESK. Trimming left V 2 bases short and J 4 bases short, with 5 bases between. This CDR3 is 13 amino acids long. In DNA, the CDR3 is TGTGCCAGCAGCCAATTTCGCACCGGGGAGCTGTTTTTT. Its protein is CASSQFRTGELFF.

The V call is TRBV18, the J call TRBJ1-5; D uncertain. V lost 5 bases and J lost 0, with 14 bases in between. Germline V gene lookup returns CDR1 KGHSH and CDR2 LQKENI. The CDR3 has 16 amino acids. The CDR3 loop reads CASSEMSSYSNQPQHF. CDR3 DNA: TGTGCCAGCTCAGAGATGAGTTCTTATAGCAATCAGCCCCAGCATTTT.